This record looks at one T cell receptor beta chain sequence and its context. The data are from a study of control samples from healthy donors and cancer patients. TCRdb's table, derived via immunoSEQ multiplex PCR, lists solely in-frame clones and lacks some. The profile covers about 96,000 clones, with about 92% appearing a single time and 8% taken by the ten largest. V gave up 4 bases and J gave up 10 bases, with 10 bases separating them. This CDR3 spans 11 amino acids. The receptor comes from a man younger than 35 in good health. V usage is TRBV12-3 or TRBV12-4 and J usage is TRBJ1-1; tentatively, D is TRBD1 (5 bases). The sequencing sample was made of blood. CDR3 bases: TGTGCCAGCAGTTCCAGGGATAGAGCTTTCTTT. Amino acids: CASSSRDRAFF.